One and the same sample provided the 18 T cell receptor beta chains below, sequenced in a study of blood T cells in healthy people across ages. Using a J-beta primer mix together with a sample-barcoded 5' primer, a second PCR was run for about 6 to 11 cycles. From the 5' RACE reads, TCRdb called clonotypes with MiXCR, one entry per CDR3 protein. The table lists some 1.4 million distinct CDR3 sequences, about 40% of them singletons. Sample: blood. The receptors come from a woman in her late teens or twenties in good health.

The chain carries TRBV9 and TRBJ1-5; 7 nucleotides agree with TRBD1. The germline gives CDR1 SGDLS, CDR2 YYNGEE. CDR3 length equals 17 residues. V was pared by 0 bases and J by 7 bases, with 13 bases of the junction left unmatched. DNA for the CDR3: TGTGCCAGCAGCGTAGTTTCCCGGACAGGCTTTTCCCAGCCCCAGCATTTT. It encodes CASSVVSRTGFSQPQHF. The full variable domain, rest sourced from reference TRBV9 and TRBJ1-5, is DSGVTQTPKHLITATGQRVTLRCSPRSGDLSVYWYQQSLDQGLQFLIQYYNGEERAKGNILERFSAQQFPDLHSELNLSSLELGDSALYFCASSVVSRTGFSQPQHFGDGTRLSIL.

The chain is built from TRBV12-5 and TRBJ1-2; TRBD1 matches at 9 bases. V dropped 6 bases and J dropped 4; count of bases not matched to a gene: 9. Germline V gene lookup returns CDR1 LGHNT and CDR2 FRNRAP. This CDR3 comprises 15 residues. The CDR3 region has the DNA TGTGCTAGTGGCCCCGGGGGACAGGGAAGCTATGGCTACACCTTC. It specifies CASGPGGQGSYGYTF.

The chain recombines TRBV10-3 with TRBJ2-7; TRBD2 matches at 14 bases. Trimming took 10 bases from V and 3 from J; bases not matched to a gene: 5. CDR3 length: 14 residues. The germline V gene has CDR1 ENHRY and CDR2 SYGVKD. CDR3 protein: CATRGTSGGYEQYF. DNA of the CDR3: TGTGCCACCAGAGGGACTAGCGGGGGCTACGAGCAGTACTTC.

This clonotype was detected a few times. The V and J genes are TRBV5-6 and TRBJ1-1, with D perhaps matching TRBD1 (5 bases). V was shortened by 0 bases and J by 1 base, with 10 bases between the two germline ends. The CDR3 is 15 amino acids. Looked up from germline, CDR1 is SGHDT and CDR2 is YYEEEE. CDR3 residues: CASSLGAGRNTEAFF. CDR3 DNA sequence: TGTGCCAGCAGCTTGGGGGCAGGGCGGAACACTGAAGCTTTCTTT. The whole variable domain, remainder taken from reference TRBV5-6 and TRBJ1-1, is DAGVTQSPTHLIKTRGQQVTLRCSPKSGHDTVSWYQQALGQGPQFIFQYYEEEERQRGNFPDRFSGHQFPNYSSELNVNALLLGDSALYLCASSLGAGRNTEAFFGQGTRLTVV.

This chain connects TRBV20-1 to TRBJ2-7; 9 bases map to TRBD2. Germline loops: CDR1 DFQATT, CDR2 SNEGSKA (reference sequence). CDR3 size: 16 residues. The junction had 8 bases not matched to a gene; V was cut back by 0 bases and J by 2 bases. CDR3 sequence: CSARDLKASGAYEQYF. DNA of the CDR3: TGCAGTGCTAGAGATTTAAAGGCTAGCGGGGCCTACGAGCAGTACTTC.

This chain connects TRBV10-1 to TRBJ2-3; D perhaps matches TRBD2 (6 bases). Germline lookup yields CDR1 WNHNN and CDR2 SYGVQD (reference sequence). The CDR3 extends over 13 amino acids. V lost 8 bases to trimming and J lost 3 bases, with 12 bases between them. Here the CDR3 reads CASPEGGTDTQYF. The CDR3 bases are TGCGCCAGCCCGGAGGGAGGTACAGATACGCAGTATTTT.

This chain links TRBV11-2 with TRBJ2-4; D tentatively fits TRBD1 or TRBD2 (5 bases each). Trimming removed 2 bases from V and 2 bases from J, with 10 bases in between. This CDR3 comprises 15 residues. Germline CDR1 is SGHAT and CDR2 is FQNNGV. The CDR3 DNA sequence: TGTGCCAGCAGCTTACTGGGGGTGTCCAAAAACATTCAGTACTTC. Translation gives CASSLLGVSKNIQYF.

J is TRBJ1-5 and V is TRBV20-1; 7 bases are shared with TRBD1. V lost 4 bases, J lost 9 bases, and 12 bases stayed unmatched. Germline loops: CDR1 DFQATT, CDR2 SNEGSKA (reference sequence). This CDR3 region has 14 residues. The CDR3 DNA sequence: TGCAGTGCTAAAGACGGGACAGACTCAACGCCCCAGCATTTT. As protein: CSAKDGTDSTPQHF.

The chain has TRBV3-1 and TRBJ2-7; 11 positions agree with TRBD1. V dropped 6 bases and J dropped 2; count of bases not matched to a gene: 3. CDR1 and CDR2 (germline): LGHDT, YNNKEL (reference sequence). CDR3 length: 14 amino acids. CDR3 residues: CASRGTGGPYEQYF. Here the CDR3 DNA reads TGTGCCAGCAGGGGGACAGGGGGTCCCTACGAGCAGTACTTC.

V and J are TRBV6-5 and TRBJ2-6; D could derive from TRBD1 or TRBD2 (6 bases each). Germline values: CDR1 MNHEY, CDR2 SVGAGI. This CDR3 is 16 amino acids long. Trimming pared 2 bases from V and 0 bases from J, leaving 8 bases between. CDR3 nucleotides: TGTGCCAGCAGTTACCGGGGGCCCTCTGGGGCCAACGTCCTGACTTTC. It translates to CASSYRGPSGANVLTF.

This sequence joins TRBV15 and TRBJ1-1; D is possibly TRBD1 (6 bases). The germline V gene encodes CDR1 LNHNV and CDR2 YYDKDF (reference sequence). The CDR3 sequence is 15 residues long. The V and J ends lost 0 bases and 7 bases respectively, with 15 bases between them. CDR3 region: CATSRDLGKGGEAFF. CDR3 coding DNA: TGTGCCACCAGCAGAGATTTGGGAAAGGGGGGTGAAGCTTTCTTT. Complete variable domain (other parts from reference TRBV15 and TRBJ1-1): DAMVIQNPRYQVTQFGKPVTLSCSQTLNHNVMYWYQQKSSQAPKLLFHYYDKDFNNEADTPDNFQSRRPNTSFCFLDIRSPGLGDTAMYLCATSRDLGKGGEAFFGQGTRLTVV.

In the case of this clonotype: This may come from a read error, since a much larger clone is one base off. The chain links TRBV29-1 to TRBJ2-7; weak D call: TRBD2 (5 bases). V lost 2 bases and J lost 9, with 11 bases in between. Germline CDR1 is SQVTM and CDR2 is ANQGSEA. The CDR3 extends over 11 amino acids. CDR3 residues: CSVEPPSSQYF. The DNA for the CDR3 is TGCAGCGTTGAACCCCCTAGCTCGCAGTACTTC.

In this sample, this clonotype turned up a few times. The V and J genes are TRBV7-2 and TRBJ2-3, with 8 positions matching TRBD2. The CDR3 is made up of 14 amino acids. Trimming cost V 5 bases and J 5 bases; bases outside gene matches: 6. In germline, CDR1 is SGHTA, CDR2 FQGNSA. The CDR3 region is CASSLTGGVDTQYF. CDR3 DNA: TGTGCCAGCAGCCTAACCGGGGGGGTAGATACGCAGTATTTT.

The chain has TRBV5-5 and TRBJ2-5; possible D gene TRBD2, 7 bases. Trimming shortened V by 2 bases and J by 11 bases, and 19 bases separated the two germline ends. CDR3 length equals 14 residues. CDR1 SGHKS and CDR2 YYEKEE come from the germline V gene (reference sequence). CDR3 protein: CASSFGGPGDEQYF. In DNA, the CDR3 is TGTGCCAGCAGCTTCGGGGGGCCCGGCGATGAGCAGTACTTC.

The rearrangement links TRBV5-1 to TRBJ2-3; maybe TRBD2 (6 bases). Per the germline V gene, CDR1 is SGHRS and CDR2 is YFSETQ. CDR3 length: 16 amino acids. Trimming shortened V by 0 bases and J by 6 bases, and 17 bases separated the two germline ends. The CDR3 sequence is CASSLGDGRTGDTQYF. As DNA, the CDR3 is TGCGCCAGCAGCTTGGGGGACGGGAGAACGGGGGATACGCAGTATTTT.

This clonotype was seen only once. The V and J genes are TRBV27 and TRBJ2-3, with 7 bases lining up with TRBD2. The CDR3 runs to 16 residues. Losses at the gene ends were 6 bases for V and 2 bases for J; bases not matched to a gene: 11. Germline values: CDR1 MNHEY, CDR2 SMNVEV (reference sequence). The chain's CDR3 is CASRKYPAGSTDTQYF. The DNA of the CDR3 is TGTGCCAGCAGAAAGTACCCAGCGGGATCCACAGATACGCAGTATTTT.

V gene TRBV28 combines with J gene TRBJ1-4, with a possible D match to TRBD1 (6 bases). V lost 2 bases to trimming and J lost 7 bases, with 14 bases between them. The V gene's germline CDR1 is MDHEN and CDR2 SYDVKM. This CDR3 is 15 amino acids long. The CDR3 sequence: CASSLERGESEKLFF. The CDR3 DNA reads TGTGCCAGCAGTTTAGAAAGGGGGGAGAGTGAAAAACTGTTTTTT. Looking up the rest from reference TRBV28 and TRBJ1-4 gives the full variable domain: DVKVTQSSRYLVKRTGEKVFLECVQDMDHENMFWYRQDPGLGLRLIYFSYDVKMKEKGDIPEGYSVSREKKERFSLILESASTNQTSMYLCASSLERGESEKLFFGSGTQLSVL.

The gene calls are TRBV20-1 and TRBJ2-3; 9 bases fit TRBD2. This CDR3 spans 15 amino acids. The V gene end was trimmed by 0 bases and the J gene end by 6 bases; junction bases not matched to a gene: 7. The germline gives CDR1 DFQATT, CDR2 SNEGSKA (reference sequence). CDR3 nucleotide sequence: TGCAGTGCTAGAGACCCTAGCGGGGAAGGGGATACGCAGTATTTT. Translated, it gives CSARDPSGEGDTQYF.